The 15 T cell receptor beta chains given below trace back to one sample, sequenced in a study of T cells after yellow fever vaccination. TCRdb independently ran MiXCR on the 5' RACE reads; one entry per CDR3 protein. The sample has hundreds of thousands of distinct CDR3 sequences, 21% seen once. Sequencing used PBMCs, obtained roughly 20 days after the first yellow fever vaccination. The origin of the receptors is a man between 18 and 35 years old who received the YFV17D yellow fever vaccine.

This clonotype was seen just once. The V call is TRBV28, the J call TRBJ2-2; weak D call: TRBD1 (6 bases). The V gene lost 5 bases and the J gene lost 6 bases, with 16 bases spanning the gap. CDR3 length: 15 residues. Germline loops: CDR1 MDHEN, CDR2 SYDVKM. DNA for the CDR3: TGTGCCAGCAGTAGTCCCGGGACACACCCCGGGGAGCTGTTTTTT. This gives the protein CASSSPGTHPGELFF.

CDR3 bases: TGCAGTGCCCCCACGGCGCCTAACTATGGCTACACCTTC. Its protein is CSAPTAPNYGYTF. This chain joins TRBV20-1 and TRBJ1-2; D not certain. There are 13 residues in the CDR3. CDR1 is DFQATT, CDR2 SNEGSKA, per germline (reference sequence). V was pared by 6 bases and J by 0 bases, with 11 bases between.

This clonotype was recorded a few times. The chain joins TRBV29-1 to TRBJ2-1, with D possibly TRBD1 on 5 matching bases. V gave up 8 bases and J gave up 2 bases, with 16 bases separating them. CDR1 and CDR2 (germline): SQVTM, ANQGSEA. The CDR3 runs to 14 residues. The CDR3 sequence is CSLVSGQTYNEQFF. The CDR3 nucleotides read TGCAGCCTGGTCTCAGGGCAGACCTACAATGAGCAGTTCTTC.

This clonotype was picked up a small number of times. The chain recombines TRBV5-5 with TRBJ2-7, with a weak D call TRBD2 (5 bases). From germline, CDR1 is SGHKS and CDR2 YYEKEE (reference sequence). Trimming stripped 0 bases from V and 0 bases from J, with 13 bases between. CDR3 size: 16 residues. The CDR3 sequence is CASSLEGITSSYEQYV. The CDR3 coding sequence is TGTGCCAGCAGCTTGGAGGGTATCACTAGCTCCTACGAGCAGTACGTC.

In this sample, this clonotype turned up a few times. The rearrangement joins TRBV13 to TRBJ2-3, with a weak D call TRBD2 (6 bases). The CDR3 is made up of 14 amino acids. Trimming stripped 7 bases from V and 0 bases from J, with 11 bases between. Germline V gene data show CDR1 as PRHDT and CDR2 as FYEKMQ (reference sequence). The CDR3 is CASTRGTSTDTQYF. The DNA for the CDR3 is TGTGCCAGCACCCGGGGGACTAGCACAGATACGCAGTATTTT.

This clonotype was counted only a few times. The gene calls are TRBV10-2 and TRBJ2-5; 11 bases agree with TRBD2. CDR1 and CDR2 from the germline V gene are WSHSY and SAAADI. This CDR3 region has 17 residues. The J segment lost 7 bases and the V segment lost 3 bases, leaving 13 bases of the junction unmatched. The CDR3: CASSDIAGGPPWGTQYF. In DNA form, the CDR3 reads TGCGCCAGCAGTGATATAGCGGGGGGGCCGCCTTGGGGGACCCAGTACTTC.

This clonotype appeared a few times. The chain couples TRBV7-9 to TRBJ2-7; D not certain. CDR1 is SEHNR, CDR2 FQNEAQ, per germline (reference sequence). This CDR3 has 12 residues. Trimming left V 5 bases short and J 5 bases short, with 10 bases between. The CDR3 region has the DNA TGTGCCAGCAGCGTTTCTGAGGACGAGCAGTACTTC. This encodes CASSVSEDEQYF.

The chain joins TRBV4-3 to TRBJ2-7; 10 bases map to TRBD1. This CDR3 is 16 amino acids long. CDR1 is LGHNA, CDR2 YSLEER, per germline. V lost 0 bases to trimming and J lost 4 bases; unmatched junction nucleotides: 6. The CDR3 sequence: CASSQDGGTGVYEQYF. The CDR3 DNA reads as TGCGCCAGCAGCCAAGATGGAGGGACAGGGGTGTACGAGCAGTACTTC.

The gene calls are TRBV4-1 and TRBJ1-5; possible D gene TRBD1, 5 bases. V dropped 1 base and J dropped 5 bases, with 12 bases sitting between them. The CDR3 covers 15 residues. The germline CDR1 and CDR2 sequences are MGHRA and YSYEKL. The CDR3 spells CASSQGDGTYQPQHF. The CDR3 coding sequence is TGCGCCAGCAGCCAAGGGGACGGTACTTATCAGCCCCAGCATTTT.

The table lists this clonotype with a few counts. The V and J genes are TRBV18 and TRBJ1-3; TRBD1 is a possible D gene (5 bases). CDR1 and CDR2 from the germline V gene are KGHSH and LQKENI. V shed 6 bases and J shed 0 bases, with 15 bases lying between them. The length of the CDR3 is 16 residues. The CDR3 region has the DNA TGTGCCAGCTCCATCGGGGACCTTGCCTCTGGAAACACCATATATTTT. Encoded protein: CASSIGDLASGNTIYF.

This clonotype has just a few counts. The chain joins TRBV7-9 to TRBJ2-1; 7 bases are a match to TRBD2. The CDR3 has 15 residues. Germline V lookup: CDR1 SEHNR, CDR2 FQNEAQ (reference sequence). The junction had 9 bases not matched to a gene; V was cut back by 6 bases and J by 4 bases. The DNA of the CDR3 is TGTGCCAGCAGTAAAGGACTAGGGTTTTACAATGAGCAGTTCTTC. It encodes CASSKGLGFYNEQFF.

The table lists this clonotype with a few counts. The chain has TRBV20-1 and TRBJ1-6, with D maybe TRBD1 (6 bases). The V end was cut by 0 bases, the J end by 5 bases, with 11 bases between. There are 15 residues in the CDR3. The germline V gene encodes CDR1 DFQATT and CDR2 SNEGSKA (reference sequence). As DNA, the CDR3 is TGCAGTGCTAGAGAGTCAGGGGCTAATAATTCACCCCTCCACTTT. Residues: CSARESGANNSPLHF.

CDR3 sequence: CASSIPGAYEQYV. The CDR3 DNA reads TGTGCCAGCAGCATACCGGGAGCCTACGAGCAGTACGTC. The chain carries TRBV7-2 and TRBJ2-7, with D possibly matching TRBD2 (6 bases). Between the trimmed V and J ends, which lost 5 bases and 2 bases, there was a span of 10 bases. Germline V gene lookup returns CDR1 SGHTA and CDR2 FQGNSA. CDR3 size: 13 residues.

The rearrangement joins TRBV7-2 to TRBJ2-1, with TRBD2 as a possible D gene (5 bases). Looked up from germline, CDR1 is SGHTA and CDR2 is FQGNSA. Trimming removed 5 bases at V and 10 bases at J, with 21 bases between. This CDR3 region has 15 residues. The CDR3 coding sequence is TGTGCCAGCAGCCCTACATCGGCGGATTGGGAGGAGCAGTTCTTC. It is translated as CASSPTSADWEEQFF. Full variable domain (missing parts from reference TRBV7-2 and TRBJ2-1): GAGVSQSPSNKVTEKGKDVELRCDPISGHTALYWYRQSLGQGLEFLIYFQGNSAPDKSGLPSDRFSAERTGGSVSTLTIQRTQQEDSAVYLCASSPTSADWEEQFFGPGTRLTVL.

Written as DNA, the CDR3 is TGTGCCAGCTCGGCAGGGGGAGAACAAGAGACCCAGTACTTC. Translation gives CASSAGGEQETQYF. J is TRBJ2-5 and V is TRBV7-3, with 7 bases identical to TRBD1. Germline CDR1 is SGHTA and CDR2 is FQGTGA. V dropped 8 bases and J dropped 2; count of bases not matched to a gene: 8. The CDR3 consists of 14 residues.